Described below is a single TCR beta chain sequence and its context. In the original analysis: Amplified reference gene primers provided the basis for estimating nucleated cell counts. TCRdb's copy holds only in-frame clones and misses some; the assay was immunoSEQ multiplex PCR. Clone size and V and J calls were adopted from that table, with D and trimming inferred from the DNA. The repertoire holds over 150,000 clones, with approximately 85% as singletons. This entry comes from a study of blood T cell repertoires in COVID-19. About the research overall: Spain, Italy and the United States supplied samples that represented acute and convalescent COVID-19. Nucleic acid was either cDNA or gDNA, and it came from T cells, B-cell-depleted T cells, or PBMCs.

The V gene lost 4 bases and the J gene lost 4 bases, with 11 bases spanning the gap. Germline V CDR1 and CDR2: SGHDN, FVKESK. The CDR3 spans 13 residues. Everyone who took part was roughly 18 to 89 years old, and they came from about 23 US areas. The sequencing input was PBMCs or T cells enriched from blood (not recorded which). The chain couples TRBV14 to TRBJ2-7, with a possible D match to TRBD1 (5 bases). The receptor's source is a man in his forties who had recovered from COVID-19. As DNA, the CDR3 is TGTGCCAGCAGCCCACAGGTCCTATACGAGCAGTACTTC. It specifies CASSPQVLYEQYF.